This T cell receptor (beta chain) appears in the sequencing data of a study of PD-1 blockade in mismatch repair-deficient tumors. Sequencing was performed with immunoSEQ multiplex PCR; in TCRdb, only in-frame clones are kept and a portion is missing. Of roughly 120,000 clones in the sample, around nine tenths were seen once. Sample: peripheral blood, taken approximately 69 weeks after starting pembrolizumab. This TCR came from an adult with mismatch repair-deficient cancer.

The CDR3, as DNA: TGTGCCAGCAGTTTGGGACACCTCCAAGAGACCCAGTACTTC. It yields the protein CASSLGHLQETQYF. J is TRBJ2-5 and V is TRBV6-6, with D possibly matching TRBD1 (6 bases). The CDR3 extends over 14 amino acids. Trimming left V 4 bases short and J 1 base short, with 10 bases between. CDR1 is MNHNY, CDR2 SVGAGI, per germline (reference sequence).